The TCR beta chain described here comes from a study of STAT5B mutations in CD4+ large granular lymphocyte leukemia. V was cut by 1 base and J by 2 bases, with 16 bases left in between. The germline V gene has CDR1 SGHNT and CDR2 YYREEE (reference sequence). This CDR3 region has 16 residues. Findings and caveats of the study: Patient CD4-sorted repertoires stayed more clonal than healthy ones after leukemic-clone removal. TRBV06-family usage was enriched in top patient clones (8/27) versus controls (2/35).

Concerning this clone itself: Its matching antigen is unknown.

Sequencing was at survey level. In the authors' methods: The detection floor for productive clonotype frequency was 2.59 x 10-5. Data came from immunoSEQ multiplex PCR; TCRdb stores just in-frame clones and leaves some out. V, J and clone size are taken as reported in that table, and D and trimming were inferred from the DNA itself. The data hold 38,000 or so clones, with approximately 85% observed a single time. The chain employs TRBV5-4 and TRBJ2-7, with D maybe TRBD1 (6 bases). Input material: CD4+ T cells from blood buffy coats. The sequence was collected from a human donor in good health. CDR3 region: CASSLISGARTYEQYF. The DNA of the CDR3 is TGTGCCAGCAGCTTGATTTCAGGGGCTAGGACCTACGAGCAGTACTTC.